The present TCR beta chain was sequenced within a study of T-cell reconstitution after alpha-beta-depleted transplantation in children (dated by TCRdb to 2016 to 2017). At the level of the whole study: Using TCR repertoire profiling, the study quantitatively followed how T-cell immune reconstitution unfolded in children after TCRalphabeta/CD19-depleted allogeneic hematopoietic cell transplantation.

The CDR3 measures 14 amino acids from cysteine to phenylalanine. Of all the DNA, just the CDR3 is kept, 42 bases in frame from base 1. V loses 4 bases, J loses 0 bases, and the germline ends lie 10 bases apart. In the germline V gene, CDR1 corresponds to SGHRS and CDR2 to YFSETQ. Libraries were prepared through PCR. This sample was sequenced with an Illumina HiSeq 2500. Molecular barcoding was employed in the preparation of TCR libraries, with unique molecular identifiers being used to normalize TCRbeta repertoire quantification. The public reads were reanalyzed by TCRdb: fastp trimming at Q25, MiXCR alignment, in-frame beta chains only. CDR3 protein duplicates are merged, each entry listing the most common genes and DNA. The table for this sample lists 500,000 or so distinct CDR3 sequences; around a third of them were counted only once. Jointly, the top ten make up less than 2.5% of the sample. This clonotype occurred a few times. This clone's antigen is unknown. No base-level quality is on record; no much larger clone is a single base apart.

The sequences come from PBMCs from the stem cell graft donor, collected from the stem cell graft. This chain is built from TRBV5-1 and TRBJ1-1; perhaps TRBD1 is the D gene, with 6 bases matching. The clonotype comes from a human donor who donated a stem cell graft to a child with aplastic anemia. This receptor has the CDR3 CASSTTGLNTEAFF. The nucleotides read TGCGCCAGCAGCACCACAGGGCTGAACACTGAAGCTTTCTTT.